Shown below are 10 T cell receptor beta chains from a single sample sequenced in a study of tissue T cells after allogeneic stem cell transplantation. Libraries were prepared by immunoSEQ multiplex PCR; TCRdb keeps only in-frame clonotypes and omits some of them. This table holds about 48,000 clones, about 73% found once. The sample consisted of sorted cells pooled from one or two spleens. These receptors were obtained from a pool of C57BL/6 mice in good health.

Concerning this clone itself: Gene names and germline match the mouse. The read falls 1 residue short of the CDR3 end, and the missing part is taken from the germline J gene. The V gene is TRBV13-1, the J gene TRBJ2-2; TRBD2 agrees at 8 bases. The CDR3 has 14 amino acids. Per germline, CDR1 NSHNY and CDR2 SYGAGN. The junction had 2 bases not matched to a gene; V was cut back by 1 base and J by 6 bases. The covered CDR3 bases are TGTGCCAGCAGTGATCGGGGGGGGCCCGGGCAGCTCTAC. Amino acid sequence: CASSDRGGPGQLY. The entire CDR3 reads CASSDRGGPGQLYF.

Worth noting for this clone: Germline and genes here are mouse. With the read ending 1 residue before the CDR3 end, the germline J gene is used to fill in that end. The chain links TRBV1 to TRBJ2-7; 10 bases are a match to TRBD2. The CDR3 is 14 residues long. Germline V lookup: CDR1 NSQYPW, CDR2 LRSPGD (reference sequence). Trimming took 0 bases from V and 7 from J; bases not matched to a gene: 3. The CDR3 reads CTCSADLGGLEQYF. The DNA read from the CDR3 is TGCACCTGCAGTGCAGATCTGGGGGGGCTGGAACAGTAC.

This clone was seen once. Here the gene names and germline are mouse. The read gets to within 1 residue of the CDR3 end, and the germline J gene fills in the rest. The chain combines TRBV24 with TRBJ2-4, with D unclear. Germline CDR1 KGHTA, CDR2 FRNEEI. V shed 4 bases and J shed 3 bases, with 11 bases lying between them. The CDR3 extends over 14 amino acids. This CDR3 is CASSPTHKQNTLYF. The part of the CDR3 DNA that was read is TGTGCCAGCAGTCCCACTCACAAGCAAAACACCTTGTAC.

As for this clone: The gene names given are mouse names. The CDR3 is cut off 1 residue early in the read; its end comes from the germline J gene. This chain uses TRBV13-3 with TRBJ2-7; 11 nucleotides match TRBD1. The CDR3 length is 13 residues. CDR1 is NNHDY, CDR2 SYVADS, per germline. V shed 3 bases, J shed 7 bases, and the junction held 3 bases outside the gene matches. This CDR3 reads CASSGDRGWEQYF. CDR3 DNA (partial): TGTGCCAGCAGTGGGGACAGGGGGTGGGAACAGTAC.

As regards this clone: Gene names refer to mouse genes. Read coverage stops 1 residue before the CDR3 terminus; the germline J gene supplies the remainder. The gene calls are TRBV1 and TRBJ2-4; D is perhaps TRBD1 (6 bases). Trimming took 0 bases from V and 6 from J, leaving 13 bases between them. Germline V lookup: CDR1 NSQYPW, CDR2 LRSPGD (reference sequence). This CDR3 has 15 residues. The CDR3 here is CTCSADHRAANTLYF. The DNA read from the CDR3 is TGCACCTGCAGTGCAGATCACAGGGCGGCGAACACCTTGTAC.

This clone was picked up one time. The gene names here belong to mouse. The missing CDR3 end, 1 residue past where the read stops, is filled in from the germline J gene. V gene TRBV19 combines with J gene TRBJ1-6; D is undetermined. TRBJ1-6 is known as an ORF, though its function is uncertain. CDR3 length: 13 residues. Trimming removed 2 bases at V and 7 bases at J, with 7 bases between. Germline V gene data show CDR1 as FNHDT and CDR2 as SITEND (reference sequence). Partial CDR3 DNA: TGTGCCAGCAGTATTAGACAAAATTCGCCCCTCTAC. Protein: CASSIRQNSPLY. The whole CDR3 reads CASSIRQNSPLYF.

Notes on this clone: Genes and germline are mouse. The read falls 1 residue short of the CDR3 end, and the missing part is taken from the germline J gene. This same CDR3 is encoded by further DNA sequences in the sample. The V and J genes are TRBV13-1 and TRBJ1-3; D not resolved. Germline loops: CDR1 NSHNY, CDR2 SYGAGN. The CDR3 is 14 residues long. The germline V and J ends were trimmed by 0 bases and 0 bases, with 4 bases remaining between them. This CDR3 is CASSDGTSGNTLYF. The CDR3 DNA, read in part, is TGTGCCAGCAGTGATGGAACTTCTGGAAATACGCTCTAT.

Comments on this clone: Genes and germline are mouse. The CDR3 end is not reached by the read, which stops 1 residue before it; the germline J gene fills it in. The chain combines TRBV2 with TRBJ1-2, with no clear D. Germline CDR1 LGHNA, CDR2 YSYQKL. This CDR3 has 12 residues. Deletions cut 2 bases from V and 3 bases from J, with 4 bases between. The covered CDR3 bases are TGTGCCAGCAGCCAACAGGACTCCGACTACACC. As protein: CASSQQDSDYT. The CDR3 in full is CASSQQDSDYTF.

This clone was detected only once. Gene labels here are mouse ones. The chain's CDR3 is CASSLGTGGADTQYF. The DNA read from the CDR3 is TGTGCCAGCAGTCTCGGGACAGGGGGCGCGGACACCCAGTAC. V usage is TRBV26 and J usage is TRBJ2-5; the match to TRBD1 covers 12 bases. From the germline J gene comes the end of the CDR3, since the read stops 1 residue before it. The junction had 4 bases not matched to a gene; V was cut back by 3 bases and J by 6 bases. CDR1 is KGHPV and CDR2 is FQNQEV in the germline V gene (reference sequence). CDR3 length: 15 amino acids.

This clone was recorded a few times. The listed genes are named as in mouse. The missing CDR3 end, 1 residue past where the read stops, is filled in from the germline J gene. V is TRBV15 and J is TRBJ2-4, with TRBD2 matching over 8 bases. Germline CDR1 is SGHND and CDR2 is FRSKSL. V was pared by 5 bases and J by 2 bases, with 3 bases of the junction left unmatched. This CDR3 has 14 residues. CDR3 loop: CASSRTGHQNTLYF. The sequenced part of the CDR3 DNA is TGTGCCAGCAGTCGGACTGGGCATCAAAACACCTTGTAC.